These 27 T cell receptor beta chains were sequenced from one sample in a study of CD8 T cells in ankylosing spondylitis. Study-level results: Blood of patients with ankylosing spondylitis appeared to be characterized by a TCR beta motif of 8 or 9 highly homologous variants.

No antigen is known for these receptors. TCRdb itself ran the 5' RACE reads through MiXCR, one entry per CDR3 protein. The repertoire holds 450,000 to 550,000 distinct CDR3 sequences, with about 5.7% as singletons. The sequencing input was blood, either unsorted or a sorted T cell fraction (not recorded which). These receptor sequences come from a male donor with ankylosing spondylitis.

This clonotype has at least ten counts. The chain joins TRBV12-3 or TRBV12-4 to TRBJ1-1, with D possibly matching TRBD1 (5 bases). This CDR3 has 16 residues. The V end was cut by 6 bases, the J end by 2 bases, with 19 bases between. The CDR3 loop reads CASSPFGGEGNTEAFF. The CDR3 bases are TGTGCCAGCAGCCCCTTTGGGGGGGAAGGAAACACTGAAGCTTTCTTT.

This clonotype was seen repeatedly, ten times or more. V usage is TRBV20-1 and J usage is TRBJ2-3, with D perhaps TRBD1 or TRBD2 (6 bases each). Per germline, CDR1 DFQATT and CDR2 SNEGSKA (reference sequence). Trimming took off 5 bases at V and 1 base at J, with 10 bases between the two ends. The CDR3 totals 13 residues. DNA for the CDR3: TGCAGTGCTCAAAGGGGGGGCACAGATACGCAGTATTTT. This translates into CSAQRGGTDTQYF.

A few counts support this clonotype. The V and J genes are TRBV5-1 and TRBJ2-2, with TRBD1 matching over 8 bases. V shed 0 bases, J shed 4 bases, and the junction held 8 bases outside the gene matches. Per the germline V gene, CDR1 is SGHRS and CDR2 is YFSETQ. The CDR3 length is 17 residues. The CDR3 DNA is TGCGCCAGCAGCTTGGGTCGGACAGGGAAAGGCACCGGGGAGCTGTTTTTT. It specifies CASSLGRTGKGTGELFF.

This clonotype has only a few counts. The rearrangement uses TRBV6-5 and TRBJ2-7; TRBD2 matches at 8 bases. J was trimmed by 4 bases and V by 0 bases; bases with no gene match: 8. The CDR3 has 16 amino acids. CDR1 is MNHEY and CDR2 is SVGAGI in the germline V gene. CDR3 protein: CASSYSTGGRRYEQYF. CDR3 nucleotides: TGTGCCAGCAGTTACTCAACCGGCGGGAGGCGTTACGAGCAGTACTTC.

This clonotype was found many times. The chain combines TRBV4-3 with TRBJ1-3; no firm D call. The germline V gene has CDR1 LGHNA and CDR2 YSLEER. Deletions cut 1 base from V and 2 bases from J, with 12 bases between. The CDR3 has 16 amino acids. The CDR3 region is CASSQGTAETGNTIYF. For the CDR3, the DNA is TGCGCCAGCAGCCAAGGAACTGCGGAAACTGGAAACACCATATATTTT.

This clonotype was seen ten or more times. The chain recombines TRBV7-9 with TRBJ1-2; 9 positions agree with TRBD1. Germline V gene sequence: CDR1 SEHNR, CDR2 FQNEAQ (reference sequence). The CDR3 covers 14 residues. Losses at the gene ends were 5 bases for V and 5 bases for J; bases not matched to a gene: 6. The chain's CDR3 is CASSVGQGFYGYTF. CDR3 in DNA: TGTGCCAGCAGCGTGGGACAGGGCTTTTATGGCTACACCTTC.

This clonotype has a count of ten or more. The V and J genes are TRBV6-1 and TRBJ2-2, with D maybe TRBD1 (5 bases). The germline CDR1 and CDR2 sequences are MNHNS and SASEGT. There are 14 residues in the CDR3. The V end was cut by 5 bases, the J end by 5 bases, with 12 bases between. In DNA, the CDR3 is TGTGCCAGCAGTCTCCGACAGATAACCGGGGAGCTGTTTTTT. It encodes CASSLRQITGELFF.

The chain links TRBV7-9 to TRBJ1-2, with D hard to call. Between the trimmed V and J ends, which lost 7 bases and 4 bases, there was a span of 13 bases. The CDR3 runs 13 residues. The germline V gene has CDR1 SEHNR and CDR2 FQNEAQ (reference sequence). The CDR3: CASTNLSIYGYTF. The CDR3 bases are TGTGCCAGCACCAACCTTTCAATCTATGGCTACACCTTC.

This clonotype was seen ten or more times. The J gene is TRBJ1-2, the V gene TRBV4-3; D might be TRBD1 (5 bases). Germline assignment: CDR1 LGHNA and CDR2 YSLEER. Trimming cost V 0 bases and J 8 bases, with 13 bases left between them. This CDR3 has 14 amino acids. The CDR3 DNA sequence: TGCGCCAGCAGCCAAGATGGACAACGCTTGGGCTACACCTTC. Its translation: CASSQDGQRLGYTF.

This clonotype appeared many times. The chain combines TRBV20-1 with TRBJ1-1; D is unresolved. The CDR3 is made up of 14 amino acids. The V gene's germline CDR1 is DFQATT and CDR2 SNEGSKA (reference sequence). Trimming took 0 bases from V and 1 from J, leaving 9 bases between them. CDR3 loop: CSARDRRSNTEAFF. CDR3 DNA: TGCAGTGCTAGAGATCGGCGGTCGAACACTGAAGCTTTCTTT.

Ten or more counts support this clonotype. The V gene is TRBV28, the J gene TRBJ2-4; D perhaps matches TRBD1 (6 bases). The CDR3 runs 15 residues. Germline V CDR1 and CDR2: MDHEN, SYDVKM. Trimming took 5 bases from V and 2 from J, leaving 13 bases between them. CDR3 sequence: CASSVQGVTKNIQYF. CDR3 in DNA: TGTGCCAGCAGTGTACAGGGAGTCACCAAAAACATTCAGTACTTC.

Many counts were recorded for this clonotype. The chain joins TRBV20-1 to TRBJ1-1; no clear D gene. This CDR3 spans 15 amino acids. Trimming shortened V by 1 base and J by 0 bases, and 12 bases separated the two germline ends. The germline V gene has CDR1 DFQATT and CDR2 SNEGSKA (reference sequence). This CDR3 is CSARVRNLMNTEAFF. CDR3 DNA sequence: TGCAGTGCTAGAGTTCGGAATTTGATGAACACTGAAGCTTTCTTT.

This clonotype showed up many times. This sequence joins TRBV4-2 and TRBJ2-1; TRBD1 matches 8 bases. Germline loops: CDR1 LGHNA, CDR2 YNFKEQ. The V gene end was trimmed by 4 bases and the J gene end by 0 bases; junction bases not matched to a gene: 5. There are 16 residues in the CDR3. This chain's CDR3 is CASSRRTGSSYNEQFF. The CDR3 nucleotides read TGTGCCAGCAGCCGACGGACAGGGAGCTCCTACAATGAGCAGTTCTTC.

This clonotype was observed a few times. V gene TRBV28 combines with J gene TRBJ2-1; D might be TRBD2 (6 bases). The CDR3 contains 11 residues. V was cut by 3 bases and J by 15 bases, with 12 bases left in between. Germline V gives CDR1 MDHEN, CDR2 SYDVKM. Here the CDR3 reads CASSLSGYAFF. The CDR3 coding sequence is TGTGCCAGCAGTTTGAGCGGGTACGCGTTCTTC.

The CDR3 loop is CASSLAGGPLEQYF. In DNA form, the CDR3 reads TGTGCCAGCAGCTTAGCGGGGGGGCCATTGGAGCAGTACTTC. V is TRBV7-8 and J is TRBJ2-7, with a possible D match to TRBD2 (7 bases). Germline V gene sequence: CDR1 SGHVS, CDR2 FQNEAQ. The CDR3 covers 14 residues. Trimming stripped 0 bases from V and 7 bases from J, with 13 bases between.

This clonotype came up a few times. V usage is TRBV20-1 and J usage is TRBJ2-1, with TRBD2 as a possible D gene (7 bases). This CDR3 is 17 amino acids long. The V end lost 5 bases, the J end lost 7 bases, and 27 bases lay between the germline ends. Germline CDR1 is DFQATT and CDR2 is SNEGSKA (reference sequence). CDR3 loop: CSAPQRPGGGYNNEQFF. The CDR3 nucleotides read TGCAGTGCTCCTCAGAGGCCGGGGGGCGGGTATAATAATGAGCAGTTCTTC.

This clonotype has at least ten counts. This chain connects TRBV7-9 to TRBJ2-7; 10 positions agree with TRBD1. The CDR3 length is 17 residues. Germline CDR1 is SEHNR and CDR2 is FQNEAQ (reference sequence). V dropped 5 bases and J dropped 1; count of bases not matched to a gene: 11. Written as DNA, the CDR3 is TGTGCCAGCAGCCCAAACTGGTGGACAGGGGGATCCTACGAGCAGTACTTC. Amino acid sequence: CASSPNWWTGGSYEQYF. The full variable domain, in which reference TRBV7-9 and TRBJ2-7 provide the parts outside the CDR3, is DTGVSQNPRHKITKRGQNVTFRCDPISEHNRLYWYRQTLGQGPEFLTYFQNEAQLEKSRLLSDRFSAERPKGSFSTLEIQRTEQGDSAMYLCASSPNWWTGGSYEQYFGPGTRLTVT.

This clonotype was seen a handful of times. This chain links TRBV27 with TRBJ2-7; no reliable D call. Germline CDR1 MNHEY, CDR2 SMNVEV (reference sequence). V lost 3 bases to trimming and J lost 1 base, with 13 bases between them. This CDR3 is 15 amino acids long. The CDR3 loop is CASSLVPAASYEQYF. CDR3 coding DNA: TGTGCCAGCAGTTTGGTTCCTGCCGCATCCTACGAGCAGTACTTC.

In this sample, this clonotype turned up a few times. V and J are TRBV7-9 and TRBJ2-7, with 7 bases identical to TRBD2. V dropped 8 bases and J dropped 3; count of bases not matched to a gene: 4. The germline CDR1 and CDR2 sequences are SEHNR and FQNEAQ (reference sequence). The CDR3 extends over 12 amino acids. In DNA, the CDR3 is TGTGCCAGCCAAGGGGAGGGCTACGAGCAGTACTTC. Translation gives CASQGEGYEQYF.

This clonotype was picked up many times. This chain uses TRBV10-3 with TRBJ1-5; D not certain. Germline V CDR1 and CDR2: ENHRY, SYGVKD. With 2 bases removed from V and 7 bases from J, the gap between germline ends came to 6 bases. The CDR3 loop spans 12 amino acids. The CDR3 DNA is TGTGCCATCAGTGAGATTGGGCAGCCCCAGCATTTT. This gives the protein CAISEIGQPQHF.

This clonotype is a singleton in its sample. This rearrangement joins TRBV7-9 to TRBJ2-1; 11 bases align to TRBD2. Germline loops: CDR1 SEHNR, CDR2 FQNEAQ (reference sequence). Losses at the gene ends were 5 bases for V and 4 bases for J; bases not matched to a gene: 7. The CDR3 totals 16 residues. CDR3 sequence reads: CASSPLVAGGYNEQFF. CDR3 coding DNA: TGTGCCAGCAGCCCCCTGGTAGCGGGAGGGTACAATGAGCAGTTCTTC.

As to this clonotype: A read error may produce the germline difference seen at one junction end. The V and J genes are TRBV14 and TRBJ2-7; no clear D. The germline gives CDR1 SGHDN, CDR2 FVKESK. CDR3 length: 13 residues. The CDR3 protein is CASSLPSTLSLRF. Written as DNA, the CDR3 is TGTGCCAGCAGCCTTCCAAGTACCCTCTCCCTCCGCTTT.

This clonotype has at least ten counts. This chain joins TRBV20-1 and TRBJ2-7, with a possible D match to TRBD2 (6 bases). Germline V lookup: CDR1 DFQATT, CDR2 SNEGSKA (reference sequence). CDR3 length: 13 amino acids. V dropped 6 bases and J dropped 0 bases, with 12 bases sitting between them. The CDR3 region has the DNA TGCAGTGCCCTCGGGAGAAGCTCCTACGAGCAGTACTTC. It codes for CSALGRSSYEQYF.

This clonotype was seen many times. The rearrangement joins TRBV5-5 to TRBJ1-3; D might be TRBD1 (6 bases). Germline V gene lookup returns CDR1 SGHKS and CDR2 YYEKEE (reference sequence). Trimming cost V 4 bases and J 2 bases, with 13 bases left between them. There are 15 residues in the CDR3. This CDR3 reads CASSLLTGPGNTIYF. CDR3 DNA: TGTGCCAGCAGCCTACTTACAGGGCCTGGAAACACCATATATTTT. Combining the CDR3 with reference TRBV5-5 and TRBJ1-3 gives the whole variable domain DAGVTQSPTHLIKTRGQQVTLRCSPISGHKSVSWYQQVLGQGPQFIFQYYEKEERGRGNFPDRFSARQFPNYSSELNVNALLLGDSALYLCASSLLTGPGNTIYFGEGSWLTVV.

This clonotype was seen many times. This chain joins TRBV28 and TRBJ2-2, with 9 bases matching TRBD1. CDR1 MDHEN and CDR2 SYDVKM come from the germline V gene. The CDR3 is made up of 15 amino acids. Trimming took 5 bases from V and 6 from J; bases not matched to a gene: 7. This CDR3 is CASSPGQGVPGELFF. The CDR3 DNA follows: TGTGCCAGCAGTCCGGGACAGGGAGTACCCGGGGAGCTGTTTTTT. Variable domain in full (rest from reference TRBV28 and TRBJ2-2): DVKVTQSSRYLVKRTGEKVFLECVQDMDHENMFWYRQDPGLGLRLIYFSYDVKMKEKGDIPEGYSVSREKKERFSLILESASTNQTSMYLCASSPGQGVPGELFFGEGSRLTVL.

The V gene is TRBV7-2, the J gene TRBJ2-5, with TRBD2 matching 9 bases. V lost 5 bases and J lost 5; bases outside the gene matches: 9. There are 15 residues in the CDR3. The germline V gene encodes CDR1 SGHTA and CDR2 FQGNSA. The CDR3 nucleotides are TGTGCCAGCAGCCCCCCCAGCGGGAGGTTGGAGACCCAGTACTTC. As protein: CASSPPSGRLETQYF.

There are many counts of this clonotype. This chain connects TRBV10-3 to TRBJ2-2; D perhaps matches TRBD2 (5 bases). The V gene lost 5 bases and the J gene lost 1 base, with 5 bases spanning the gap. Germline loops: CDR1 ENHRY, CDR2 SYGVKD. CDR3 size: 13 residues. The DNA for the CDR3 is TGTGCCATCAGTCGGGGGAACACCGGGGAGCTGTTTTTT. It encodes CAISRGNTGELFF.